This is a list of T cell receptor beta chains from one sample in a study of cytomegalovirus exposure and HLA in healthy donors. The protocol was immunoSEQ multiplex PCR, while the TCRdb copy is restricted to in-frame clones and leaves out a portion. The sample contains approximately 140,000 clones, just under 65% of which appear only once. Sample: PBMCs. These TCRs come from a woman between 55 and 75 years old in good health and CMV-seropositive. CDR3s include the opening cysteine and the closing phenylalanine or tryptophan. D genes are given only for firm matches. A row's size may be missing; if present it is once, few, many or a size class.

CDR3aa: CASRGQAYNEQFF
CDR3nt: TGTGCCAGCAGGGGACAGGCATACAATGAGCAGTTCTTC
d_gene: TRBD1
j_gene: TRBJ2-1
abundance: .
v_gene: TRBV13

CDR3aa: CASREVTAGDQYF
CDR3nt: TGTGCCAGCAGGGAAGTCACGGCGGGGGATCAGTACTTC
d_gene: TRBD2
j_gene: TRBJ2-4
abundance: .
v_gene: TRBV2

CDR3aa: CASSQEVSGGNNEQFF
CDR3nt: TGCGCCAGCAGCCAAGAGGTTAGCGGGGGCAACAATGAGCAGTTCTTC
d_gene: TRBD2
j_gene: TRBJ2-1
abundance: .
v_gene: TRBV4-3

CDR3aa: CASSSQMVVTEAFF
CDR3nt: TGTGCCAGCAGCTCACAAATGGTTGTCACTGAAGCTTTCTTT
d_gene: .
j_gene: TRBJ1-1
abundance: few
v_gene: TRBV7-2

CDR3aa: CTSLLTPYGYTF
CDR3nt: TGCACCAGCTTACTGACACCATATGGCTACACCTTC
d_gene: .
j_gene: TRBJ1-2
abundance: .
v_gene: TRBV1

CDR3aa: CASSYDRELTYNEQFF
CDR3nt: TGTGCCAGCAGTTACGATAGAGAGTTGACCTACAATGAGCAGTTCTTC
d_gene: .
j_gene: TRBJ2-1
abundance: few
v_gene: TRBV6-5

CDR3aa: CASSYDSSEQYF
CDR3nt: TGTGCCAGCAGCTACGACAGTTCCGAGCAGTACTTC
d_gene: .
j_gene: TRBJ2-7
abundance: few
v_gene: TRBV7-8

CDR3aa: CASSLRGLIYGYTF
CDR3nt: TGTGCCAGCAGTCTCAGGGGGCTTATCTATGGCTACACCTTC
d_gene: TRBD1
j_gene: TRBJ1-2
abundance: once
v_gene: TRBV28

CDR3aa: CASSQGGQTYNEQFF
CDR3nt: TGCGCCAGCAGCCAAGGAGGACAGACTTACAATGAGCAGTTCTTC
d_gene: .
j_gene: TRBJ2-1
abundance: .
v_gene: TRBV4-1

CDR3aa: CASNPPQGREQFF
CDR3nt: TGTGCCAGTAACCCCCCCCAGGGTCGTGAGCAGTTCTTC
d_gene: .
j_gene: TRBJ2-1
abundance: few
v_gene: TRBV19

CDR3aa: CASRELAGGGTGELFF
CDR3nt: TGTGCCAGCAGGGAGCTAGCGGGAGGGGGCACCGGGGAGCTGTTTTTT
d_gene: TRBD2
j_gene: TRBJ2-2
abundance: .
v_gene: TRBV2

CDR3aa: CASSAPGGPWTYEQYF
CDR3nt: TGTGCCAGCAGTGCCCCCGGGGGGCCGTGGACCTACGAGCAGTACTTC
d_gene: .
j_gene: TRBJ2-7
abundance: few
v_gene: TRBV6-1

CDR3aa: CASTLQVSGGRGAFF
CDR3nt: TGTGCCAGTACCCTCCAAGTTTCAGGGGGCCGGGGAGCTTTCTTT
d_gene: TRBD1
j_gene: TRBJ1-1
abundance: .
v_gene: TRBV19

CDR3aa: CASSLITATGKDGYTF
CDR3nt: TGTGCCAGCAGTCTGATCACCGCTACAGGGAAGGACGGCTACACCTTC
d_gene: .
j_gene: TRBJ1-2
abundance: .
v_gene: TRBV28

CDR3aa: CASSTWREETQYF
CDR3nt: TGTGCCAGCTCGACATGGAGGGAAGAGACCCAGTACTTC
d_gene: .
j_gene: TRBJ2-5
abundance: .
v_gene: TRBV6-5

CDR3aa: CASSLAETGAGQQFF
CDR3nt: TGCGCCAGCAGCTTGGCCGAGACAGGGGCTGGACAGCAGTTCTTC
d_gene: TRBD1
j_gene: TRBJ2-1
abundance: .
v_gene: TRBV5-1

CDR3aa: CASSLNTGNLVNEQFF
CDR3nt: TGTGCCAGCAGCTTAAATACAGGGAATCTGGTAAATGAGCAGTTCTTC
d_gene: .
j_gene: TRBJ2-1
abundance: .
v_gene: TRBV5-4

CDR3aa: CASSGQAEETQYF
CDR3nt: TGTGCCAGCAGTGGCCAGGCCGAAGAGACCCAGTACTTC
d_gene: .
j_gene: TRBJ2-5
abundance: .
v_gene: TRBV6-1

CDR3aa: CASSQVPFGPNTDTQYF
CDR3nt: TGTGCCAGCAGTCAAGTCCCTTTTGGTCCTAACACAGATACGCAGTATTTT
d_gene: .
j_gene: TRBJ2-3
abundance: .
v_gene: TRBV27

CDR3aa: CASSQETGGYGYTF
CDR3nt: TGCGCCAGCAGCCAAGAGACAGGGGGCTATGGCTACACCTTC
d_gene: TRBD1
j_gene: TRBJ1-2
abundance: .
v_gene: TRBV4-3

CDR3aa: CATGTSGSAGEQYF
CDR3nt: TGTGCCACAGGGACTAGCGGGAGTGCGGGCGAGCAGTACTTC
d_gene: TRBD2
j_gene: TRBJ2-7
abundance: once
v_gene: TRBV19

CDR3aa: CASSLAGGEQYF
CDR3nt: TGTGCCAGCAGCTTGGCAGGGGGCGAGCAGTACTTC
d_gene: TRBD1
j_gene: TRBJ2-7
abundance: once
v_gene: TRBV5-6

CDR3aa: CASSQDIPTGSTYGYTF
CDR3nt: TGCGCCAGCAGCCAAGATATACCCACAGGTTCGACCTATGGCTACACCTTC
d_gene: .
j_gene: TRBJ1-2
abundance: .
v_gene: TRBV4-3

CDR3aa: CASSNSGTPEKLFF
CDR3nt: TGTGCCAGCAGTAACTCCGGGACACCAGAAAAACTGTTTTTT
d_gene: .
j_gene: TRBJ1-4
abundance: .
v_gene: TRBV27

CDR3aa: CASSLRGTNEKLFF
CDR3nt: TGTGCCAGCAGTCTGCGGGGGACTAATGAAAAACTGTTTTTT
d_gene: .
j_gene: TRBJ1-4
abundance: .
v_gene: TRBV7-9

CDR3aa: CASSLFGLAGGGNTDTQYF
CDR3nt: TGTGCCAGCAGTTTATTTGGCCTAGCGGGAGGGGGGAACACAGATACGCAGTATTTT
d_gene: TRBD2
j_gene: TRBJ2-3
abundance: once
v_gene: TRBV27

CDR3aa: CASSPAGGADTQYF
CDR3nt: TGTGCCAGCAGCCCAGCGGGGGGGGCAGATACGCAGTATTTT
d_gene: TRBD2
j_gene: TRBJ2-3
abundance: .
v_gene: TRBV7-3

CDR3aa: CASSRYGGVKNEQYF
CDR3nt: TGTGCCAGCAGTCGATACGGGGGGGTGAAGAACGAGCAGTACTTC
d_gene: TRBD2
j_gene: TRBJ2-7
abundance: .
v_gene: TRBV6-5

CDR3aa: CASSLTTANYGYTF
CDR3nt: TGTGCCAGCAGCCTAACGACAGCCAACTATGGCTACACCTTC
d_gene: .
j_gene: TRBJ1-2
abundance: .
v_gene: TRBV4-2

CDR3aa: CASSKGGASGSTDTQYF
CDR3nt: TGTGCCAGCAGCAAAGGGGGGGCTAGCGGAAGCACAGATACGCAGTATTTT
d_gene: .
j_gene: TRBJ2-3
abundance: few
v_gene: TRBV21-1

CDR3aa: CASSLGTGELLHEQYF
CDR3nt: TGTGCCAGCAGCCTAGGGACAGGGGAGTTACTACACGAGCAGTACTTC
d_gene: TRBD1
j_gene: TRBJ2-7
abundance: .
v_gene: TRBV5-4

CDR3aa: CASSYSAEGRTQYF
CDR3nt: TGTGCCAGCAGTTACTCGGCGGAGGGGAGGACCCAGTACTTC
d_gene: .
j_gene: TRBJ2-5
abundance: .
v_gene: TRBV6-5

CDR3aa: CASELQAGGKTDTQYF
CDR3nt: TGTGCCAGCGAGTTACAAGCCGGAGGTAAAACAGATACGCAGTATTTT
d_gene: .
j_gene: TRBJ2-3
abundance: few
v_gene: TRBV6-6

CDR3aa: CSVDGGYAYEQYF
CDR3nt: TGCAGCGTTGATGGGGGGTATGCTTACGAGCAGTACTTC
d_gene: .
j_gene: TRBJ2-7
abundance: .
v_gene: TRBV29-1

CDR3aa: CASSSILAGAYNEQFF
CDR3nt: TGTGCCAGCAGCTCCATTCTAGCGGGAGCGTACAATGAGCAGTTCTTC
d_gene: TRBD2
j_gene: TRBJ2-1
abundance: few
v_gene: TRBV5-4

CDR3aa: CATSRDRTGETQYF
CDR3nt: TGTGCCACCAGCAGAGATAGAACAGGGGAGACCCAGTACTTC
d_gene: .
j_gene: TRBJ2-5
abundance: .
v_gene: TRBV15

CDR3aa: CAWSVGAIGELFF
CDR3nt: TGTGCCTGGAGTGTGGGGGCAATCGGGGAGCTGTTTTTT
d_gene: .
j_gene: TRBJ2-2
abundance: .
v_gene: TRBV30

CDR3aa: CASTGPSGFSTDTQYF
CDR3nt: TGTGCCAGCACCGGTCCTAGCGGGTTTAGCACAGATACGCAGTATTTT
d_gene: TRBD2
j_gene: TRBJ2-3
abundance: .
v_gene: TRBV11-2

CDR3aa: CASSSGTGVYAEQYF
CDR3nt: TGCGCCAGCAGCTCAGGGACAGGGGTTTATGCCGAGCAGTACTTC
d_gene: TRBD1
j_gene: TRBJ2-7
abundance: .
v_gene: TRBV5-1

CDR3aa: CAISGTSGSNQETQYF
CDR3nt: TGTGCCATCAGTGGGACTAGCGGGAGCAACCAAGAGACCCAGTACTTC
d_gene: TRBD2
j_gene: TRBJ2-5
abundance: .
v_gene: TRBV10-3

CDR3aa: CASSSGVGELFF
CDR3nt: TGTGCCAGCAGCTCAGGGGTAGGGGAGCTGTTTTTT
d_gene: .
j_gene: TRBJ2-2
abundance: .
v_gene: TRBV9

CDR3aa: CASSSNPTSSTDTQYF
CDR3nt: TGTGCCAGCAGCTCGAATCCCACTTCTAGCACAGATACGCAGTATTTT
d_gene: .
j_gene: TRBJ2-3
abundance: few
v_gene: TRBV5-6

CDR3aa: CASSVSAGGRTDTQYF
CDR3nt: TGTGCCAGCAGCGTCTCAGCGGGGGGAAGGACAGATACGCAGTATTTT
d_gene: TRBD2
j_gene: TRBJ2-3
abundance: .
v_gene: TRBV9

CDR3aa: CASSLVAGGISGELFF
CDR3nt: TGTGCCAGCAGCTTAGTGGCGGGAGGGATCTCCGGGGAGCTGTTTTTT
d_gene: TRBD2
j_gene: TRBJ2-2
abundance: .
v_gene: TRBV7-2

CDR3aa: CASSLPYGQATEAFF
CDR3nt: TGTGCCAGCAGTTTACCTTACGGACAGGCCACTGAAGCTTTCTTT
d_gene: TRBD1
j_gene: TRBJ1-1
abundance: .
v_gene: TRBV28

CDR3aa: CASRTEGGGNEQFF
CDR3nt: TGTGCCAGTAGGACGGAGGGCGGGGGGAATGAGCAGTTCTTC
d_gene: TRBD2
j_gene: TRBJ2-1
abundance: .
v_gene: TRBV19